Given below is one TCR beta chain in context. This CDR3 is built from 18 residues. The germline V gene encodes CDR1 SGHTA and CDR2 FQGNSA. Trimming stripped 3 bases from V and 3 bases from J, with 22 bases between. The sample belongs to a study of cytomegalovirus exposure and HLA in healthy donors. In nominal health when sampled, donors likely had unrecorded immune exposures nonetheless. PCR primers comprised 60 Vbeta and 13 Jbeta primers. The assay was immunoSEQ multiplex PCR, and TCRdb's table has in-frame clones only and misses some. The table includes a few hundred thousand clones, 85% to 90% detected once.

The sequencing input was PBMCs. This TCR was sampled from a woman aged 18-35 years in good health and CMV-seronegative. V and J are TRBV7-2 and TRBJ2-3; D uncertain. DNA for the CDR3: TGTGCCAGCAGCTTTCCGCCCCGGCCAGCCCGGGTGACAGATACGCAGTATTTT. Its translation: CASSFPPRPARVTDTQYF.